Presented here are 6 T cell receptor beta chains from one specimen sequenced in a study of human T cells and chemical hapten exposure. A single record per CDR3 protein comes from TCRdb applying MiXCR to the RACE reads. In the table there are 180,000 or so distinct CDR3 sequences, approximately 24% of which are singletons. Specified time point: patch test 3, about 24 weeks after DPC sensitization. Treatment denoted: therapeutic diphenylcyclopropenone sensitization with weekly scalp DPC. The sequencing here drew on whole blood, taken in connection with sensitization to the hapten diphenylcyclopropenone (DPC). The receptors here all came from a woman aged 40 to 49 with alopecia areata. Some clones in this sample may be carry-over from other donors' samples.

This chain uses TRBV7-2 with TRBJ2-3; tentatively, D is TRBD1 (5 bases). This CDR3 has 15 residues. Germline CDR1 reads SGHTA; CDR2 reads FQGNSA. Trimming removed 5 bases at V and 0 bases at J, with 12 bases between. CDR3 bases: TGTGCCAGCAGCCGTATACAGGTTAGCACAGATACGCAGTATTTT. This gives the protein CASSRIQVSTDTQYF. The full variable domain, its missing parts supplied by reference TRBV7-2 and TRBJ2-3, is GAGVSQSPSNKVTEKGKDVELRCDPISGHTALYWYRQSLGQGLEFLIYFQGNSAPDKSGLPSDRFSAERTGGSVSTLTIQRTQQEDSAVYLCASSRIQVSTDTQYFGPGTRLTVL.

This chain joins TRBV4-3 and TRBJ2-2, with TRBD2 matching over 11 bases. Germline V gene data show CDR1 as LGHNA and CDR2 as YSLEER. The CDR3 totals 15 residues. V shed 8 bases and J 4 bases; nucleotides not matched to a gene: 6. CDR3 in amino acids: CASGVAGGGTGELFF. DNA of the CDR3: TGCGCCAGCGGGGTAGCGGGAGGGGGCACCGGGGAGCTGTTTTTT.

There are a few counts of this clonotype. The V gene is TRBV7-2, the J gene TRBJ2-3; TRBD2 aligns across 7 bases. Germline V lookup: CDR1 SGHTA, CDR2 FQGNSA. The J segment lost 4 bases and the V segment lost 5 bases, leaving 6 bases of the junction unmatched. This CDR3 has 14 amino acids. CDR3 nucleotides: TGTGCCAGCAGCGGGCGGGAGTTCGCAGATACGCAGTATTTT. It specifies CASSGREFADTQYF.

V gene TRBV4-3 combines with J gene TRBJ1-1; TRBD1 aligns across 8 bases. CDR3 length: 14 residues. CDR1 is LGHNA and CDR2 is YSLEER in the germline V gene. J was trimmed by 10 bases and V by 0 bases; bases with no gene match: 7. This CDR3 is CASSQETGGNGAFF. CDR3 DNA: TGCGCCAGCAGCCAAGAAACAGGGGGTAATGGAGCTTTCTTT.

This clonotype was counted a few times. The V gene is TRBV7-2, the J gene TRBJ2-5; TRBD1 matches at 12 bases. CDR1 and CDR2 (germline): SGHTA, FQGNSA. The ends lost 4 bases at V and 4 bases at J; junction bases unmatched: 4. The CDR3 runs to 15 residues. Here the CDR3 DNA reads TGTGCCAGCAGCTACGGGACAGGGGGCTCAGAGACCCAGTACTTC. Translated, it gives CASSYGTGGSETQYF.

This clonotype was counted a few times. The chain joins TRBV4-1 to TRBJ2-2, with D possibly matching TRBD1 (5 bases). Trimming cost V 1 base and J 5 bases, with 8 bases left between them. The CDR3 loop spans 14 amino acids. CDR1 and CDR2 from the germline V gene are MGHRA and YSYEKL. The CDR3 sequence: CASSQARETGELFF. The CDR3 nucleotides are TGCGCCAGCAGCCAAGCCAGGGAAACCGGGGAGCTGTTTTTT.